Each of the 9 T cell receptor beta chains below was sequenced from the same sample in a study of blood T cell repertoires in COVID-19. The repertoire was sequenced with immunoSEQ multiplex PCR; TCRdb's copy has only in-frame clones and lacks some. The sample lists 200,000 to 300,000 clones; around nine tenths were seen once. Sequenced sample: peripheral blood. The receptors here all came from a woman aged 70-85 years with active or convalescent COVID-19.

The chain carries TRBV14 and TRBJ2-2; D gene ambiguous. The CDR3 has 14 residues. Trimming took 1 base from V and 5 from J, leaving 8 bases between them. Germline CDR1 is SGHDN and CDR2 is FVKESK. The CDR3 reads CASSQVFATGELFF. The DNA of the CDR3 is TGTGCCAGCAGCCAAGTTTTTGCGACCGGGGAGCTGTTTTTT.

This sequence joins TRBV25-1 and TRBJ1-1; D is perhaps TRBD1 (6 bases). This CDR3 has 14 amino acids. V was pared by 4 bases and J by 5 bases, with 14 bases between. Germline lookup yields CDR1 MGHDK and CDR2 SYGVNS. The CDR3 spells CASSGGLWRTEAFF. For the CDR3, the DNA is TGTGCCAGCAGTGGGGGGCTATGGAGGACTGAAGCTTTCTTT.

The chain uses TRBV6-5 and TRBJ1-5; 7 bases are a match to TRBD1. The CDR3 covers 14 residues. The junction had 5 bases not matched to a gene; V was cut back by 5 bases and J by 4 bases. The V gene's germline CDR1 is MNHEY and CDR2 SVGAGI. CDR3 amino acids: CASSRGTVNQPQHF. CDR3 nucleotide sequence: TGTGCCAGCAGTAGGGGGACAGTTAATCAGCCCCAGCATTTT.

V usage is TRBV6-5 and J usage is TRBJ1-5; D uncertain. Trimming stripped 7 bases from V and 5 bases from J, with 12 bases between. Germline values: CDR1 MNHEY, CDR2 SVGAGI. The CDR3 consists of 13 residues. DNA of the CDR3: TGTGCCAGCAAAAGGGAGACCTATCAGCCCCAGCATTTT. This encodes CASKRETYQPQHF.

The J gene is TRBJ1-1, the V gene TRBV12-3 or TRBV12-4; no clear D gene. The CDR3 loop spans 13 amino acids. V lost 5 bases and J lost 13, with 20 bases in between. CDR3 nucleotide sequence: TGTGCCAGCAGTCCTCCAGGAACACTGAAGCTTTTCTTT. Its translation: CASSPPGTLKLFF.

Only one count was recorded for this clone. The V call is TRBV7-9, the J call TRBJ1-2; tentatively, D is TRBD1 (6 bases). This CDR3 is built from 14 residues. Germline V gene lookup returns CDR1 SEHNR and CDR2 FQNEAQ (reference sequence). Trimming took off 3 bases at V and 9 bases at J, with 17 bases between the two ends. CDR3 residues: CASSLSGQGMSYTF. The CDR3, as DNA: TGTGCCAGCAGCTTGTCCGGGCAGGGGATGAGCTACACCTTC.

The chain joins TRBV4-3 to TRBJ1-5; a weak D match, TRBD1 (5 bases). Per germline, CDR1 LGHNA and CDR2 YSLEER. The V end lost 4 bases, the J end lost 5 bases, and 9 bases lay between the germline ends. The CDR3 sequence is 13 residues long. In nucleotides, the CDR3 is TGCGCCAGCAGCCTCAGGGTAGATCAGCCCCAGCATTTT. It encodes CASSLRVDQPQHF.

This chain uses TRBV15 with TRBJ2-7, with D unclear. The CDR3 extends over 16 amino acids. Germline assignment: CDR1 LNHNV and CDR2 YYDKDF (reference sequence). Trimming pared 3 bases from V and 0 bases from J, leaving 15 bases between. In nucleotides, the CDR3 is TGTGCCACCAGCAGGACCAGACAATACCTCTCCTACGAGCAGTACTTC. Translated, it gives CATSRTRQYLSYEQYF.

CDR3 residues: CASSFDRVGYTF. CDR3 bases: TGCGCCAGCAGCTTTGACAGGGTTGGCTACACCTTC. The V gene is TRBV5-1, the J gene TRBJ1-2, with 7 bases lining up with TRBD1. This CDR3 is 12 amino acids long. Trimming removed 2 bases from V and 7 bases from J; junction bases left unmatched: 2. The V gene's germline CDR1 is SGHRS and CDR2 YFSETQ.